The 21 T cell receptor beta chains below were found in one sample sequenced in a study of T cells after yellow fever vaccination. TCRdb passed the 5' RACE reads through MiXCR, listing each CDR3 protein once. The data show over 300,000 distinct CDR3 sequences, more than 3% seen once. The sample in question was PBMCs, obtained on the day of the yellow fever booster vaccination. The origin of the receptors is a man aged 18 to 29 who received the YFV17D yellow fever vaccine.

This clonotype was detected many times. This rearrangement joins TRBV7-6 to TRBJ2-3; D uncertain. The CDR3 sequence is 13 residues long. Trimming stripped 4 bases from V and 2 bases from J, with 7 bases between. Germline V gene data show CDR1 as SGHVS and CDR2 as FNYEAQ. This chain's CDR3 is CASSYRTTDTQYF. CDR3 DNA: TGTGCCAGCAGCTACCGGACCACAGATACGCAGTATTTT. Drawing the rest from reference TRBV7-6 and TRBJ2-3, the complete variable domain is GAGVSQSPRYKVTKRGQDVALRCDPISGHVSLYWYRQALGQGPEFLTYFNYEAQQDKSGLPNDRFSAERPEGSISTLTIQRTEQRDSAMYRCASSYRTTDTQYFGPGTRLTVL.

This clonotype showed up many times. The chain has TRBV7-3 and TRBJ2-3, with TRBD2 matching over 8 bases. V was clipped by 3 bases and J by 2 bases; unmatched bases: 7. CDR1 and CDR2 from the germline V gene are SGHTA and FQGTGA. There are 16 residues in the CDR3. The CDR3 region has the DNA TGTGCCAGCAGCTTTGCAGGGCGGGGGGCCACAGATACGCAGTATTTT. It is translated as CASSFAGRGATDTQYF.

This clonotype was counted ten times or more. V is TRBV5-1 and J is TRBJ1-1; maybe TRBD1 (6 bases). Germline CDR1 reads SGHRS; CDR2 reads YFSETQ. Trimming cost V 4 bases and J 7 bases, with 17 bases left between them. There are 14 residues in the CDR3. The CDR3 reads CASSRQQGWGEAFF. The CDR3 DNA follows: TGCGCCAGCAGCCGACAGCAGGGGTGGGGTGAAGCTTTCTTT.

The table lists this clonotype with a few counts. The chain couples TRBV5-1 to TRBJ1-4; no clear D. Looked up from germline, CDR1 is SGHRS and CDR2 is YFSETQ. V was cut by 3 bases and J by 4 bases, with 10 bases left in between. The CDR3 totals 14 residues. CDR3 protein: CASSSQASNEKLFF. The CDR3, as DNA: TGCGCCAGCAGCTCCCAGGCCAGTAATGAAAAACTGTTTTTT.

This clonotype was detected a few times. The genes are TRBV18 and TRBJ2-3; 12 bases map to TRBD2. The CDR3 is 18 residues long. Trimming removed 0 bases from V and 2 bases from J; junction bases left unmatched: 6. Looked up from germline, CDR1 is KGHSH and CDR2 is LQKENI. The CDR3 sequence: CASSPPSSGGANTDTQYF. The CDR3 coding sequence is TGTGCCAGCTCACCACCCTCTAGCGGGGGGGCAAACACAGATACGCAGTATTTT.

This clonotype was seen at least ten times. The chain joins TRBV12-3 or TRBV12-4 to TRBJ1-2; tentatively, D is TRBD1 (5 bases). The CDR3 is 11 amino acids. Trimming pared 4 bases from V and 7 bases from J, leaving 7 bases between. Written as DNA, the CDR3 is TGTGCCAGCAGTTCAGGGAGTGGCTACACCTTC. It specifies CASSSGSGYTF.

V gene TRBV24-1 combines with J gene TRBJ2-3; D possibly corresponds to TRBD2 (5 bases). Germline CDR1 KGHDR, CDR2 SFDVKD. V shed 4 bases and J shed 5 bases, with 6 bases lying between them. CDR3 length: 12 residues. The CDR3: CATSEGVDTQYF. The DNA for the CDR3 is TGTGCCACCAGTGAGGGAGTAGATACGCAGTATTTT.

This clonotype was recorded a few times. The gene calls are TRBV10-2 and TRBJ2-5; no clear D gene. Germline V gene lookup returns CDR1 WSHSY and CDR2 SAAADI. The CDR3 has 14 amino acids. V lost 3 bases and J lost 5, with 13 bases in between. DNA for the CDR3: TGCGCCAGCAGTGACGCCCTAGGGTGGGAGACCCAGTACTTC. Translated: CASSDALGWETQYF.

In its sample, this clonotype was seen a few times. The genes are TRBV29-1 and TRBJ2-3; tentatively, D is TRBD2 (6 bases). Between the trimmed V and J ends, which lost 1 base and 1 base, there was a span of 12 bases. The CDR3 covers 15 residues. Germline CDR1 is SQVTM and CDR2 is ANQGSEA. The CDR3 region has the DNA TGCAGCGTTGAAGCCCTAGCGACGGGCACAGATACGCAGTATTTT. Its protein is CSVEALATGTDTQYF.

The chain links TRBV3-1 to TRBJ2-5; D is undetermined. From germline, CDR1 is LGHDT and CDR2 YNNKEL (reference sequence). Trimming stripped 2 bases from V and 5 bases from J, with 9 bases between. The CDR3 is made up of 13 amino acids. The CDR3 region has the DNA TGTGCCAGCAGCCAATTAAGCACGGAGACCCAGTACTTC. Encoded protein: CASSQLSTETQYF.

This clonotype was recorded many times. The rearrangement links TRBV6-5 to TRBJ2-3; D uncertain. This CDR3 comprises 17 residues. The germline gives CDR1 MNHEY, CDR2 SVGAGI. Trimming took off 3 bases at V and 2 bases at J, with 18 bases between the two ends. The CDR3 is CASSYSLNSRPTDTQYF. CDR3 sequence (DNA): TGTGCCAGCAGTTATTCCCTAAACAGCCGGCCCACAGATACGCAGTATTTT.

The rearrangement uses TRBV12-3 or TRBV12-4 and TRBJ1-2, with 8 bases matching TRBD1. This CDR3 region has 13 residues. V lost 8 bases, J lost 6 bases, and 8 bases stayed unmatched. DNA of the CDR3: TGTGCCAGCTCCACAGGGGGGCATAATGGCTACACCTTC. Translation gives CASSTGGHNGYTF.

This clonotype was observed a handful of times. This sequence joins TRBV6-5 and TRBJ1-5; no firm D call. V lost 2 bases and J lost 3, with 8 bases in between. This CDR3 contains 14 residues. Germline CDR1 is MNHEY and CDR2 is SVGAGI. CDR3 nucleotide sequence: TGTGCCAGCAGTTACGCCCAGATCAATCAGCCCCAGCATTTT. Protein sequence: CASSYAQINQPQHF.

This clonotype was recorded many times. V usage is TRBV5-1 and J usage is TRBJ1-3; D gene unclear. With 0 bases removed from V and 0 bases from J, the gap between germline ends came to 7 bases. Per germline, CDR1 SGHRS and CDR2 YFSETQ. The CDR3 is made up of 15 amino acids. CDR3 sequence (DNA): TGCGCCAGCAGCTTGGATACGGACTCTGGAAACACCATATATTTT. Amino acids: CASSLDTDSGNTIYF.

The rearrangement links TRBV7-2 to TRBJ2-3; TRBD2 aligns across 10 bases. V shed 5 bases, J shed 4 bases, and the junction held 9 bases outside the gene matches. The germline V gene encodes CDR1 SGHTA and CDR2 FQGNSA. The CDR3 extends over 16 amino acids. For the CDR3, the DNA is TGTGCCAGCAGCCAGAGCGGGGGGGCCAGCGCAGATACGCAGTATTTT. This sequence encodes CASSQSGGASADTQYF.

This clonotype was recorded many times. This sequence joins TRBV5-5 and TRBJ1-4, with D unclear. Germline CDR1 reads SGHKS; CDR2 reads YYEKEE (reference sequence). The V and J ends lost 3 bases and 0 bases respectively, with 9 bases between them. The CDR3 is 15 residues long. The CDR3 protein is CASSYLGATNEKLFF. For the CDR3, the DNA is TGTGCCAGCAGCTACCTGGGAGCAACTAATGAAAAACTGTTTTTT.

This clonotype was counted between two and nine times. The CDR3 reads CASSQGTLNTDTQYF. The CDR3, as DNA: TGCGCCAGCAGCCAGGGGACCCTTAACACAGATACGCAGTATTTT. The rearrangement links TRBV4-1 to TRBJ2-3; tentatively, D is TRBD1 or TRBD2 (5 bases each). Trimming pared 3 bases from V and 2 bases from J, leaving 12 bases between. The CDR3 is 15 amino acids. Germline CDR1 is MGHRA and CDR2 is YSYEKL.

This clonotype was recorded many times. The rearrangement uses TRBV20-1 and TRBJ1-6; unclear D gene. The CDR3 spans 13 residues. The V end lost 1 base, the J end lost 9 bases, and 10 bases lay between the germline ends. Germline CDR1 is DFQATT and CDR2 is SNEGSKA (reference sequence). The CDR3: CSARASGSSPLHF. Here the CDR3 DNA reads TGCAGTGCTAGAGCCTCCGGAAGTTCACCCCTCCACTTT.

The CDR3, as DNA: TGTGCCAGCAGCTTGGCAGGGGGTGGTGACTATGGCTACACCTTC. It is translated as CASSLAGGGDYGYTF. The chain couples TRBV7-2 to TRBJ1-2, with 7 bases fitting TRBD1. Per the germline V gene, CDR1 is SGHTA and CDR2 is FQGNSA. The CDR3 runs 15 residues. The V gene end was trimmed by 3 bases and the J gene end by 3 bases; junction bases not matched to a gene: 7.

There are many counts of this clonotype. This sequence joins TRBV7-2 and TRBJ1-1; D may be TRBD1 (6 bases). Between the trimmed V and J ends, which lost 5 bases and 4 bases, there was a span of 17 bases. Germline V CDR1 and CDR2: SGHTA, FQGNSA. CDR3 length: 15 residues. CDR3 protein: CASSLIGGPGTEAFF. The CDR3 region has the DNA TGTGCCAGCAGCCTGATTGGGGGCCCGGGCACTGAAGCTTTCTTT.

This clonotype turned up a few times. This chain uses TRBV30 with TRBJ2-6; a weak D match, TRBD2 (5 bases). V was trimmed by 6 bases and J by 4 bases, leaving 7 bases between them. Germline V gives CDR1 GTSNPN, CDR2 SVGIG (reference sequence). This CDR3 spans 12 amino acids. CDR3 sequence reads: CACPGGANVLTF. The CDR3 DNA follows: TGTGCCTGCCCGGGGGGGGCCAACGTCCTGACTTTC.